This paragraph covers one T cell receptor beta chain sequence. Its antigen is not identified. Trimming took off 0 bases at V and 5 bases at J, with 16 bases between the two ends. Germline V gene sequence: CDR1 LGHNT, CDR2 FRNRAP. The CDR3 runs to 17 residues. Time point given: newly diagnosed GD, antithyroid drugs for less than 3 months. PBMC-extracted RNA yielded the TCR library. Patients all came to the study from an endocrinology department in Xi'an, China. CDR3 regions were amplified by Arm-PCR using iRepertoire HTBI primers to build TCR beta libraries. TCRdb redid the calling of the multiplex PCR reads with MiXCR, one entry per CDR3 protein. The data show 450,000 to 650,000 distinct CDR3 sequences, about 16% seen once. This entry belongs to a study of regulatory T cells in long-lasting Graves disease. General study points: It was in persistent disease that TRBV28, TRBJ1-2 and TRBJ2-5 were favored.

The same sample was also studied in work on T cells in Graves' hyperthyroidism and ophthalmopathy.

The source material was peripheral blood mononuclear cells (PBMCs), sampled at new diagnosis, from a patient treated with antithyroid drugs. The V call is TRBV12-5, the J call TRBJ2-2; D is uncertain. The sequence was obtained from a woman in her forties or fifties with Graves disease. CDR3 nucleotide sequence: TGTGCTAGTGGTTTGGTACTGAAACCGATCCTAACCGGGGAGCTGTTTTTT. Protein: CASGLVLKPILTGELFF.